Below are 8 T cell receptor beta chains sequenced from a single sample in a study of shared clonotypes between healthy human individuals. Profiling relied on immunoSEQ multiplex PCR, and the TCRdb table lists in-frame clones only, not all of them. This table holds around 370,000 clones, 90% to 98% found once. Sample: memory CD8+ T cells sorted from blood. Subset in this sample: CD45RO+ cells pooled with CCR7-negative TemRA cells. Receptors originate from a man aged 25 to 45 in good health.

The gene calls are TRBV6-5 and TRBJ1-5, with a weak D call TRBD1 (6 bases). The CDR3 extends over 14 amino acids. In germline, CDR1 is MNHEY, CDR2 SVGAGI. Trimming removed 2 bases at V and 4 bases at J, with 9 bases between. CDR3 sequence reads: CASSYRQGNQPQHF. CDR3 nucleotides: TGTGCCAGCAGTTACCGTCAGGGGAATCAGCCCCAGCATTTT.

This clone was detected once. The gene calls are TRBV2 and TRBJ2-7; weak D call: TRBD1 (5 bases). CDR1 is SNHLY, CDR2 FYNNEI, per germline. This CDR3 is built from 13 residues. Between the trimmed V and J ends, which lost 6 bases and 1 base, there was a span of 10 bases. The CDR3 is CASSFRESYEQYF. The CDR3 coding sequence is TGTGCCAGCAGCTTCAGGGAATCCTACGAGCAGTACTTC.

The V call is TRBV4-1, the J call TRBJ1-5; no clear D. V was pared by 4 bases and J by 3 bases, with 10 bases between. The CDR3 consists of 14 residues. Germline values: CDR1 MGHRA, CDR2 YSYEKL. CDR3 coding DNA: TGCGCCAGCAGCCGGGGTGGGAACAATCAGCCCCAGCATTTT. It encodes CASSRGGNNQPQHF.

Details on this clone: Distinct nucleotide sequences in the sample also encode this CDR3. J is TRBJ2-5 and V is TRBV5-1, with no clear D. The V end was cut by 0 bases, the J end by 4 bases, with 4 bases between. Per germline, CDR1 SGHRS and CDR2 YFSETQ. CDR3 size: 12 residues. The DNA for the CDR3 is TGCGCCAGCAGCTTGGTCTCAGAGACCCAGTACTTC. It is translated as CASSLVSETQYF.

This clone has a single count. Within the sample, other DNA sequences also encode this same CDR3. J is TRBJ2-3 and V is TRBV27, with D unresolved. CDR1 and CDR2 (germline): MNHEY, SMNVEV (reference sequence). The CDR3 is made up of 12 amino acids. V lost 6 bases to trimming and J lost 2 bases, with 6 bases between them. The CDR3 DNA is TGTGCCAGCAGCCCAAACACAGATACGCAGTATTTT. It is translated as CASSPNTDTQYF.

This sequence joins TRBV5-6 and TRBJ2-2, with 12 nucleotides matching TRBD1. Trimming at V came to 4 bases and at J to 4 bases, leaving 5 bases not matched to a gene. CDR3 length: 16 amino acids. CDR1 SGHDT and CDR2 YYEEEE come from the germline V gene. The DNA for the CDR3 is TGTGCCAGCAGCACGCCGGGACAGGGGGCCACCGGGGAGCTGTTTTTT. Translated, it gives CASSTPGQGATGELFF.

CDR3 protein: CAISEVWTGDETQYF. The CDR3 DNA is TGTGCCATCAGTGAAGTGTGGACAGGGGATGAGACCCAGTACTTC. The chain carries TRBV10-3 and TRBJ2-5; 9 bases map to TRBD1. The ends lost 3 bases at V and 5 bases at J; junction bases unmatched: 7. The CDR3 consists of 15 residues. Looked up from germline, CDR1 is ENHRY and CDR2 is SYGVKD.

This sequence joins TRBV19 and TRBJ1-4; D is ambiguous. The V gene's germline CDR1 is LNHDA and CDR2 SQIVND (reference sequence). CDR3 size: 15 residues. V was trimmed by 6 bases and J by 0 bases, leaving 11 bases between them. CDR3 in amino acids: CASRIGGTTNEKLFF. CDR3 DNA: TGTGCCAGTAGAATCGGAGGTACAACTAATGAAAAACTGTTTTTT.